This T cell receptor (beta chain) was recorded in a study of somatic mutations in cytotoxic T cells in rheumatoid arthritis. Study results and limitations: About an eighth of the roughly 60 patients had a largest CD8+ clone above 20% of CD8+ cells. The study found no significant difference in CD8+ T-cell clonality between rheumatoid arthritis patients and age-matched healthy controls.

The repertoire was sequenced with immunoSEQ multiplex PCR; TCRdb's copy has only in-frame clones and lacks some. Of 15,000 to 20,000 clones listed, over 70% are singletons. Trimming cost V 4 bases and J 0 bases; bases outside gene matches: 12. The CDR3 is made up of 17 amino acids. The germline gives CDR1 SGHKS, CDR2 YYEKEE (reference sequence). This clone appeared a few times. The antigen is not known. V and J are TRBV5-5 and TRBJ2-7, with 8 bases fitting TRBD1. The source of this sequence is an adult with rheumatoid arthritis. Sequencing was carried out using CD8+ T cells sorted from blood. CDR3 sequence reads: CASSSSGTGQSSYEQYF. CDR3 nucleotides: TGTGCCAGCAGCAGCTCCGGGACAGGACAGAGCTCCTACGAGCAGTACTTC.